The 27 T cell receptor beta chains below come from one sample, sequenced in a study of molecular identifiers for immune sequencing clone quantification (dated by TCRdb to the late 2010s). The library was obtained by PCR. TCRdb names NextSeq 500 as the instrument used. TCRdb cleaned the public reads at Q25 with fastp, built clones with MiXCR and kept in-frame beta chains. Merged by CDR3 protein, the rows form single entries marked with the most common genes and DNA. The sample yields about 320,000 distinct CDR3 sequences; roughly 24% were counted once. The leading ten clones occupy roughly 0.7% of the sample. Sequencing was done on a sample of naive CD8+ T cells from blood, with Jurkat cell RNA spiked in. Reading the label with the study, this specimen's cell subset or site is: FACS-sorted CD8+CD4-CCR7+CD45RA+ naive T cells. The source of these receptors is a human donor in good health. Some libraries in this study had Jurkat cell RNA spiked in.

Ten or more counts support this clonotype. The rearrangement joins TRBV20-1 to TRBJ2-7; tentatively, D is TRBD1 or TRBD2 (5 bases each). With 3 bases removed from V and 5 bases from J, the gap between germline ends came to 11 bases. Germline assignment: CDR1 DFQATT and CDR2 SNEGSKA (reference sequence). This CDR3 region has 12 residues. The CDR3 is CSASRDRDEQYF. In DNA, the CDR3 is TGCAGTGCTAGTCGGGACCGCGACGAGCAGTACTTC.

This clonotype has a count of ten or more. V is TRBV4-1 and J is TRBJ2-1; no reliable D call. The germline V and J ends were trimmed by 3 bases and 5 bases, with 8 bases remaining between them. Germline V gives CDR1 MGHRA, CDR2 YSYEKL. This CDR3 is built from 13 residues. The CDR3 DNA is TGCGCCAGCAGCCATTCTAAAAACAATGAGCAGTTCTTC. Its protein product is CASSHSKNNEQFF.

This clonotype occurred once. Given the absence of the conserved phenylalanine or tryptophan at the CDR3 end, a read error is likely. The gene calls are TRBV4-1 and TRBJ2-5; 9 nucleotides agree with TRBD1. The CDR3 consists of 17 residues. Germline lookup yields CDR1 MGHRA and CDR2 YSYEKL. The CDR3 is CASRHVGQGSGEEPQYS. The DNA for the CDR3 is TGCGCCAGCAGACACGTCGGACAGGGGTCGGGCGAAGAGCCCCAGTACTCC.

The rearrangement uses TRBV28 and TRBJ2-7; D possibly matches TRBD1 or TRBD2 (5 bases each). This CDR3 comprises 14 residues. V lost 2 bases, J lost 4 bases, and 12 bases lay in between. CDR1 and CDR2 (germline): MDHEN, SYDVKM. The CDR3 loop reads CASSLQAGTYEQYF. CDR3 DNA sequence: TGTGCCAGCAGTTTACAGGCAGGGACGTACGAGCAGTACTTC.

Regarding this clonotype: It may be a read error: a sequence one base away is much more abundant. The CDR3 ends on some other residue instead of the conserved phenylalanine or tryptophan, so this is likely a read error. The V gene is TRBV20-1, the J gene TRBJ1-6; D is undetermined. CDR3 length equals 15 residues. Germline V gene data show CDR1 as DFQATT and CDR2 as SNEGSKA (reference sequence). V shed 2 bases and J shed 9 bases, with 17 bases lying between them. CDR3 bases: TGCAGTGCTAGAAACGAGCGGGCATCGGGTTCACCCCTCCACCTT. It specifies CSARNERASGSPLHL.

The CDR3 loop is CASSTQGINQPQHF. The DNA of the CDR3 is TGTGCCAGCAGCACACAGGGGATCAATCAGCCCCAGCATTTT. The genes are TRBV14 and TRBJ1-5, with 7 bases lining up with TRBD1. This CDR3 contains 14 residues. CDR1 SGHDN and CDR2 FVKESK come from the germline V gene. Trimming at V came to 5 bases and at J to 3 bases, leaving 4 bases not matched to a gene.

V and J are TRBV12-3 or TRBV12-4 and TRBJ1-2; D gene ambiguous. The CDR3 covers 16 residues. V lost 0 bases and J lost 4, with 15 bases in between. Here the CDR3 reads CASSLAPSGQSYGYTF. The CDR3 bases are TGTGCCAGCAGTTTAGCCCCTAGTGGGCAGTCCTATGGCTACACCTTC.

This clonotype was seen a few times. This rearrangement joins TRBV15 to TRBJ1-1, with no clear D. CDR1 and CDR2 from the germline V gene are LNHNV and YYDKDF (reference sequence). This CDR3 has 14 residues. Trimming removed 5 bases from V and 9 bases from J, with 19 bases in between. The CDR3 loop is CATSSSGIVNQAFF. For the CDR3, the DNA is TGTGCCACCAGCTCCTCTGGAATTGTAAATCAAGCTTTCTTT.

This clonotype has at least ten counts. CDR3: CASSTGTLSTDTQYF. In DNA, the CDR3 is TGTGCCAGCAGCACCGGGACACTTAGCACAGATACGCAGTATTTT. This sequence joins TRBV5-8 and TRBJ2-3; D is possibly TRBD1 (6 bases). The V gene's germline CDR1 is SGHTS and CDR2 YDEGEE. V was cut by 4 bases and J by 0 bases, with 12 bases left in between. The CDR3 covers 15 residues.

A note on this clonotype: One end of the junction does not line up with germline, which may come from a read error. The chain carries TRBV27 and TRBJ2-7; D unresolved. This CDR3 region has 14 residues. The V gene's germline CDR1 is MNHEY and CDR2 SMNVEV (reference sequence). CDR3 nucleotides: TGTGTCAGCACCCCTGTGGGCAAGATCTACGAGCAGTACTTC. Protein: CVSTPVGKIYEQYF.

This rearrangement joins TRBV20-1 to TRBJ2-7; TRBD2 agrees at 10 bases. The germline gives CDR1 DFQATT, CDR2 SNEGSKA (reference sequence). CDR3 size: 14 residues. V lost 6 bases to trimming and J lost 7 bases; unmatched junction nucleotides: 12. The CDR3 is CSAAGLAGVGEQYF. The CDR3 region has the DNA TGCAGTGCCGCAGGGCTAGCGGGAGTGGGTGAGCAGTACTTC.

The sample holds many counts of this clonotype. The J gene is TRBJ2-1, the V gene TRBV9; maybe TRBD2 (6 bases). Trimming took off 2 bases at V and 4 bases at J, with 19 bases between the two ends. Per the germline V gene, CDR1 is SGDLS and CDR2 is YYNGEE. The CDR3 is 17 residues long. CDR3 loop: CASSVAEEGLSYNEQFF. Written as DNA, the CDR3 is TGTGCCAGCAGCGTTGCCGAAGAGGGACTGTCATACAATGAGCAGTTCTTC.

This clonotype was found a few times. The CDR3 region has the DNA TGTGCCAGCAGCAAAGACCTCCTACCACCCGGAGAGACCCAGTACTTC. Its protein product is CASSKDLLPPGETQYF. The V and J genes are TRBV21-1 and TRBJ2-5; the table's D call of TRBD1 was not tested on the DNA. TRBV21-1 is shown as a pseudogene. The CDR3 contains 16 residues.

This clonotype occurred many times. The CDR3 reads CASSLETGTAYEQYF. Written as DNA, the CDR3 is TGCGCCAGCAGCTTGGAAACCGGGACAGCCTACGAGCAGTACTTC. The chain uses TRBV5-1 and TRBJ2-7, with 7 bases fitting TRBD1. V gave up 0 bases and J gave up 2 bases; unmatched junction bases: 5. This CDR3 spans 15 amino acids. Germline assignment: CDR1 SGHRS and CDR2 YFSETQ.

The rearrangement uses TRBV25-1 and TRBJ2-7; D is unresolved. The CDR3 length is 11 residues. Trimming stripped 8 bases from V and 4 bases from J, with 9 bases between. The germline V gene has CDR1 MGHDK and CDR2 SYGVNS. The CDR3 is CASRRGYEQYF. Written as DNA, the CDR3 is TGTGCCAGCCGTCGCGGATACGAGCAGTACTTC.

This clonotype was picked up a small number of times. The chain couples TRBV20-1 to TRBJ2-4; 10 bases are shared with TRBD1. The CDR3 spans 14 residues. Trimming removed 5 bases from V and 2 bases from J; junction bases left unmatched: 3. Germline CDR1 and CDR2: DFQATT and SNEGSKA (reference sequence). The DNA for the CDR3 is TGCAGTGCTGGACAGGGGGTACCCAAAAACATTCAGTACTTC. Translated: CSAGQGVPKNIQYF.

The chain combines TRBV7-6 with TRBJ2-3; D call uncertain. Between the trimmed V and J ends, which lost 1 base and 5 bases, there was a span of 16 bases. Germline V gene sequence: CDR1 SGHVS, CDR2 FNYEAQ. This CDR3 comprises 16 residues. The CDR3 nucleotides read TGTGCCAGCAGCTTAGTGCCGGCAGTATCGGGAGATACGCAGTATTTT. This codes for CASSLVPAVSGDTQYF.

CDR3 region: CSAPLRPPGLRRTDTQYF. The CDR3 nucleotides are TGCAGTGCTCCCCTTAGGCCCCCCGGGCTTAGGCGCACAGATACGCAGTATTTT. V usage is TRBV20-1 and J usage is TRBJ2-3, with unresolved D. Per the germline V gene, CDR1 is DFQATT and CDR2 is SNEGSKA (reference sequence). CDR3 length equals 18 residues. Trimming took 5 bases from V and 1 from J, leaving 25 bases between them.

Note on this clonotype: A read error is possible here, since a much larger clone lies one base away. This chain joins TRBV20-1 and TRBJ2-7, with TRBD1 identical over 9 bases. After removal of 5 bases from V and 2 bases from J, the junction contained 4 bases not matched to a gene. Germline values: CDR1 DFQATT, CDR2 SNEGSKA (reference sequence). The CDR3 runs 13 residues. The CDR3 sequence: CSARTGEAYEQYF. The DNA for the CDR3 is TGCAGTGCTCGGACAGGGGAAGCCTACGAGCAGTACTTC.

This rearrangement joins TRBV30 to TRBJ2-1; no definite D call. CDR1 is GTSNPN, CDR2 SVGIG, per germline (reference sequence). V shed 0 bases and J shed 9 bases, with 3 bases lying between them. The CDR3 runs to 10 residues. The CDR3, as DNA: TGTGCCTGGAGTGTGTCTGAGCAGTTCTTC. It specifies CAWSVSEQFF.

The V and J genes are TRBV15 and TRBJ2-7, with 11 nucleotides matching TRBD1. This CDR3 is built from 16 residues. The junction had 6 bases not matched to a gene; V was cut back by 3 bases and J by 2 bases. Germline V lookup: CDR1 LNHNV, CDR2 YYDKDF (reference sequence). CDR3 region: CATSRGQGGAAYEQYF. In DNA form, the CDR3 reads TGTGCCACCAGCAGGGGACAGGGGGGGGCTGCCTACGAGCAGTACTTC.

This clonotype was found many times. V is TRBV7-9 and J is TRBJ2-3; 9 bases are shared with TRBD2. The length of the CDR3 is 15 residues. V trimming: 8 bases; J trimming: 2 bases; junction bases outside the gene matches: 8. CDR1 is SEHNR, CDR2 FQNEAQ, per germline (reference sequence). The CDR3 reads CASGGGAWNTDTQYF. The CDR3 DNA follows: TGTGCCAGCGGCGGGGGGGCCTGGAACACAGATACGCAGTATTTT.

Ten or more counts support this clonotype. The genes are TRBV7-9 and TRBJ2-7, with no clear D. The germline V and J ends were trimmed by 4 bases and 6 bases, with 13 bases remaining between them. The CDR3 runs 13 residues. Germline V gene data show CDR1 as SEHNR and CDR2 as FQNEAQ (reference sequence). The DNA for the CDR3 is TGTGCCAGCAGCTCCGAACTGTCGGGCGAGCAGTACTTC. Encoded protein: CASSSELSGEQYF.

Regarding this clonotype: A single base separates this from a much larger clone, so it may be a read error. This rearrangement joins TRBV7-2 to TRBJ2-1; D ambiguous. This CDR3 has 16 residues. Germline CDR1 reads SGHTA; CDR2 reads FQGNSA. The CDR3 is CASSLYSYSSYSEQFF. The CDR3 region has the DNA TGTGCCAGCAGCTTGTATAGCTACAGCTCCTACAGTGAGCAGTTCTTC.

This chain joins TRBV19 and TRBJ2-2, with D uncertain. V shed 5 bases and J shed 7 bases, with 17 bases lying between them. The germline gives CDR1 LNHDA, CDR2 SQIVND (reference sequence). This CDR3 spans 15 amino acids. CDR3: CASSFQTVSDGELFF. The CDR3 DNA sequence: TGTGCCAGTAGTTTCCAGACGGTTAGTGACGGGGAGCTGTTTTTT. Looking up the rest from reference TRBV19 and TRBJ2-2 gives the full variable domain: DGGITQSPKYLFRKEGQNVTLSCEQNLNHDAMYWYRQDPGQGLRLIYYSQIVNDFQKGDIAEGYSVSREKKESFPLTVTSAQKNPTAFYLCASSFQTVSDGELFFGEGSRLTVL.

This clonotype appeared a few times. The chain combines TRBV25-1 with TRBJ2-7; D call uncertain. Germline V CDR1 and CDR2: MGHDK, SYGVNS. V was pared by 0 bases and J by 2 bases, with 14 bases between. The CDR3 loop spans 16 amino acids. The CDR3 DNA reads as TGTGCCAGCAGTGAATACGAGGTAGGAAATCCCTACGAGCAGTACTTC. Amino acids: CASSEYEVGNPYEQYF.

As regards this clonotype: A clone one base away is much larger, so this may be a read error. V usage is TRBV19 and J usage is TRBJ1-4, with a possible D match to TRBD1 (5 bases). Trimming took off 4 bases at V and 5 bases at J, with 11 bases between the two ends. The germline V gene encodes CDR1 LNHDA and CDR2 SQIVND (reference sequence). The CDR3 covers 14 residues. CDR3 sequence reads: CASSTAGSNEKLFF. The CDR3, as DNA: TGTGCCAGTAGTACGGCAGGGTCCAATGAAAAACTGTTTTTT.